This T cell receptor (beta chain) was identified during a study of OX40 agonist ivuxolimab in advanced cancers. Looking at the study overall: Ivuxolimab is an agonistic anti-OX40 (CD134) antibody, and patients were treated with it. Two patients with cutaneous melanoma and one with hepatocellular carcinoma, three in total, showed partial responses. Whole-study findings and limits: There were also nonresponders showing low normalized T-cell clonal expansion.

With 2 bases removed from V and 1 base from J, the gap between germline ends came to 5 bases. The V gene's germline CDR1 is SEHNR and CDR2 FQNEAQ (reference sequence). The CDR3 has 13 amino acids. On this clone: The antigen is unknown.

Method: immunoSEQ multiplex PCR; TCRdb's copy keeps in-frame clones and lacks some. Among some 120,000 clones listed, roughly 90% were seen once. V usage is TRBV7-9 and J usage is TRBJ1-1; no clear D. This sample comprised CD4+ or CD8+ T cells sorted from blood, obtained in a trial of the OX40 agonist ivuxolimab. The TCR comes from an adult with an advanced solid tumor such as melanoma, head and neck, liver or kidney cancer. The CDR3 DNA reads TGTGCCAGCAGCTTAACACCGAACACTGAAGCTTTCTTT. Protein product: CASSLTPNTEAFF.